This record looks at one T cell receptor beta chain sequence and its context. A few counts support this clone. The antigen this receptor binds is unknown. No much larger clonotype is one base removed from it; base qualities were not supplied. The sample originates from a study of immune cell composition in non-small cell lung cancer (dated by TCRdb to the late 2010s). With regard to the full study: Histologic subtype, mainly lung adenocarcinoma or squamous cell carcinoma, was assigned on the basis of H&E together with p63, CK5, Napsin A and TTF-1 immunohistochemistry. TCR-beta sequencing from Adaptive Biotechnologies was done on around 34 paired sets of NSCLC tumour and non-adjacent lung specimens and on around 27 tumour-only specimens. Supplementary cohort #1 consisted of some eleven lung adenocarcinoma cases with paired tumour/lung TCR-beta sequencing and with TIL populations generated to assess tumour reactivity. Several tumour specimens with TCR-beta data were rare histological subtypes and were excluded from the subtype comparisons. Study-level results and caveats: The reactivity cohort included only approximately 11 cases, and whether tumour-reactive clones share sequences with the dominant in vivo tumour-associated clones was not shown. In fewer than twelve adenocarcinoma cases, a strong correlation was found between maximal tumour-associated clone frequency and TIL tumour reactivity, whereas no such correlation was found between overall clonality and TIL tumour reactivity. Lung squamous cell carcinoma tumours had significantly higher Top 10 clone scores and productive clonality than lung adenocarcinoma tumours. Smoking pack-years did not significantly correlate with tumour TCR-beta clonality. Tumour-associated clones >0.5% occurred in nearly half of NSCLC cases: about 35% of adenocarcinomas versus around 75% of squamous carcinomas.

Genomic DNA was extracted with the QIAamp DNA kit from frozen aliquots of unsorted single-cell suspensions. The tumour samples consisted of non-small cell lung cancer tissue that had been surgically resected. Tissues arrived within 2 hours of resection and were immediately processed into single-cell suspensions. Tissue was mechanically dissociated and enzymatically digested with DNase I, collagenase I and hyaluronidase for roughly 32 minutes at 37 °C, then filtered and RBC-lysed. The germline V gene gives CDR1 as SGHTA and CDR2 as FQGTGA. The CDR3, from cysteine to phenylalanine, totals 14 residues. The retained sequence is limited to the CDR3, 42 bases, with the frame set at the first base. V lost 5 bases and J lost 2 bases; the stretch between them is 11 bases long. A two-step multiplex PCR was used to amplify TCR-beta CDR3 regions from genomic DNA, and Illumina-compatible adaptors were added in the second step. As a commercial immunoSEQ service, TCR-beta immunosequencing was carried out on an Illumina platform. The authors' pipeline ran thus. Repertoires were described by productive clonality and by Top 10 Clones, which is the percentage of T-cell templates coming from the ten most frequent sequences. Values of productive clonality ranged from 0 to 1, with a monoclonal population indicated by a value of 1. Tumour-associated clones, identified using log10 scatter plots, were defined as sequences that made up at least 0.1% of tumour T-cell templates and were not found in the matched non-adjacent lung. Analyses were done in GraphPad Prism7 and R, with Student's t-tests for two-group comparisons, ANOVA for stages, and linear regression for relationships. In its TCRdb copy, this immuneACCESS table keeps in-frame sequences only and misses some clones. Where compared with another copy, unresolved V genes explain less than half of these, and the others have no known cause. V, J and clone size are taken as reported in that table, and D and trimming were inferred from the DNA itself. Here the sample has just over 7,500 clones; roughly 78% occur a single time. Together, the top ten hold around 12% of the sample.

The sequence came from a human donor with non-small cell lung cancer. Sequenced input: lung tumor tissue. The rearrangement combines TRBV7-3 with TRBJ2-3; a tentative D match to TRBD1 spans 6 bases. Here the CDR3 is given as CASSTGNPTDTQYF. At the DNA level, the sequence is TGTGCCAGCAGCACAGGGAATCCCACAGATACGCAGTATTTT.